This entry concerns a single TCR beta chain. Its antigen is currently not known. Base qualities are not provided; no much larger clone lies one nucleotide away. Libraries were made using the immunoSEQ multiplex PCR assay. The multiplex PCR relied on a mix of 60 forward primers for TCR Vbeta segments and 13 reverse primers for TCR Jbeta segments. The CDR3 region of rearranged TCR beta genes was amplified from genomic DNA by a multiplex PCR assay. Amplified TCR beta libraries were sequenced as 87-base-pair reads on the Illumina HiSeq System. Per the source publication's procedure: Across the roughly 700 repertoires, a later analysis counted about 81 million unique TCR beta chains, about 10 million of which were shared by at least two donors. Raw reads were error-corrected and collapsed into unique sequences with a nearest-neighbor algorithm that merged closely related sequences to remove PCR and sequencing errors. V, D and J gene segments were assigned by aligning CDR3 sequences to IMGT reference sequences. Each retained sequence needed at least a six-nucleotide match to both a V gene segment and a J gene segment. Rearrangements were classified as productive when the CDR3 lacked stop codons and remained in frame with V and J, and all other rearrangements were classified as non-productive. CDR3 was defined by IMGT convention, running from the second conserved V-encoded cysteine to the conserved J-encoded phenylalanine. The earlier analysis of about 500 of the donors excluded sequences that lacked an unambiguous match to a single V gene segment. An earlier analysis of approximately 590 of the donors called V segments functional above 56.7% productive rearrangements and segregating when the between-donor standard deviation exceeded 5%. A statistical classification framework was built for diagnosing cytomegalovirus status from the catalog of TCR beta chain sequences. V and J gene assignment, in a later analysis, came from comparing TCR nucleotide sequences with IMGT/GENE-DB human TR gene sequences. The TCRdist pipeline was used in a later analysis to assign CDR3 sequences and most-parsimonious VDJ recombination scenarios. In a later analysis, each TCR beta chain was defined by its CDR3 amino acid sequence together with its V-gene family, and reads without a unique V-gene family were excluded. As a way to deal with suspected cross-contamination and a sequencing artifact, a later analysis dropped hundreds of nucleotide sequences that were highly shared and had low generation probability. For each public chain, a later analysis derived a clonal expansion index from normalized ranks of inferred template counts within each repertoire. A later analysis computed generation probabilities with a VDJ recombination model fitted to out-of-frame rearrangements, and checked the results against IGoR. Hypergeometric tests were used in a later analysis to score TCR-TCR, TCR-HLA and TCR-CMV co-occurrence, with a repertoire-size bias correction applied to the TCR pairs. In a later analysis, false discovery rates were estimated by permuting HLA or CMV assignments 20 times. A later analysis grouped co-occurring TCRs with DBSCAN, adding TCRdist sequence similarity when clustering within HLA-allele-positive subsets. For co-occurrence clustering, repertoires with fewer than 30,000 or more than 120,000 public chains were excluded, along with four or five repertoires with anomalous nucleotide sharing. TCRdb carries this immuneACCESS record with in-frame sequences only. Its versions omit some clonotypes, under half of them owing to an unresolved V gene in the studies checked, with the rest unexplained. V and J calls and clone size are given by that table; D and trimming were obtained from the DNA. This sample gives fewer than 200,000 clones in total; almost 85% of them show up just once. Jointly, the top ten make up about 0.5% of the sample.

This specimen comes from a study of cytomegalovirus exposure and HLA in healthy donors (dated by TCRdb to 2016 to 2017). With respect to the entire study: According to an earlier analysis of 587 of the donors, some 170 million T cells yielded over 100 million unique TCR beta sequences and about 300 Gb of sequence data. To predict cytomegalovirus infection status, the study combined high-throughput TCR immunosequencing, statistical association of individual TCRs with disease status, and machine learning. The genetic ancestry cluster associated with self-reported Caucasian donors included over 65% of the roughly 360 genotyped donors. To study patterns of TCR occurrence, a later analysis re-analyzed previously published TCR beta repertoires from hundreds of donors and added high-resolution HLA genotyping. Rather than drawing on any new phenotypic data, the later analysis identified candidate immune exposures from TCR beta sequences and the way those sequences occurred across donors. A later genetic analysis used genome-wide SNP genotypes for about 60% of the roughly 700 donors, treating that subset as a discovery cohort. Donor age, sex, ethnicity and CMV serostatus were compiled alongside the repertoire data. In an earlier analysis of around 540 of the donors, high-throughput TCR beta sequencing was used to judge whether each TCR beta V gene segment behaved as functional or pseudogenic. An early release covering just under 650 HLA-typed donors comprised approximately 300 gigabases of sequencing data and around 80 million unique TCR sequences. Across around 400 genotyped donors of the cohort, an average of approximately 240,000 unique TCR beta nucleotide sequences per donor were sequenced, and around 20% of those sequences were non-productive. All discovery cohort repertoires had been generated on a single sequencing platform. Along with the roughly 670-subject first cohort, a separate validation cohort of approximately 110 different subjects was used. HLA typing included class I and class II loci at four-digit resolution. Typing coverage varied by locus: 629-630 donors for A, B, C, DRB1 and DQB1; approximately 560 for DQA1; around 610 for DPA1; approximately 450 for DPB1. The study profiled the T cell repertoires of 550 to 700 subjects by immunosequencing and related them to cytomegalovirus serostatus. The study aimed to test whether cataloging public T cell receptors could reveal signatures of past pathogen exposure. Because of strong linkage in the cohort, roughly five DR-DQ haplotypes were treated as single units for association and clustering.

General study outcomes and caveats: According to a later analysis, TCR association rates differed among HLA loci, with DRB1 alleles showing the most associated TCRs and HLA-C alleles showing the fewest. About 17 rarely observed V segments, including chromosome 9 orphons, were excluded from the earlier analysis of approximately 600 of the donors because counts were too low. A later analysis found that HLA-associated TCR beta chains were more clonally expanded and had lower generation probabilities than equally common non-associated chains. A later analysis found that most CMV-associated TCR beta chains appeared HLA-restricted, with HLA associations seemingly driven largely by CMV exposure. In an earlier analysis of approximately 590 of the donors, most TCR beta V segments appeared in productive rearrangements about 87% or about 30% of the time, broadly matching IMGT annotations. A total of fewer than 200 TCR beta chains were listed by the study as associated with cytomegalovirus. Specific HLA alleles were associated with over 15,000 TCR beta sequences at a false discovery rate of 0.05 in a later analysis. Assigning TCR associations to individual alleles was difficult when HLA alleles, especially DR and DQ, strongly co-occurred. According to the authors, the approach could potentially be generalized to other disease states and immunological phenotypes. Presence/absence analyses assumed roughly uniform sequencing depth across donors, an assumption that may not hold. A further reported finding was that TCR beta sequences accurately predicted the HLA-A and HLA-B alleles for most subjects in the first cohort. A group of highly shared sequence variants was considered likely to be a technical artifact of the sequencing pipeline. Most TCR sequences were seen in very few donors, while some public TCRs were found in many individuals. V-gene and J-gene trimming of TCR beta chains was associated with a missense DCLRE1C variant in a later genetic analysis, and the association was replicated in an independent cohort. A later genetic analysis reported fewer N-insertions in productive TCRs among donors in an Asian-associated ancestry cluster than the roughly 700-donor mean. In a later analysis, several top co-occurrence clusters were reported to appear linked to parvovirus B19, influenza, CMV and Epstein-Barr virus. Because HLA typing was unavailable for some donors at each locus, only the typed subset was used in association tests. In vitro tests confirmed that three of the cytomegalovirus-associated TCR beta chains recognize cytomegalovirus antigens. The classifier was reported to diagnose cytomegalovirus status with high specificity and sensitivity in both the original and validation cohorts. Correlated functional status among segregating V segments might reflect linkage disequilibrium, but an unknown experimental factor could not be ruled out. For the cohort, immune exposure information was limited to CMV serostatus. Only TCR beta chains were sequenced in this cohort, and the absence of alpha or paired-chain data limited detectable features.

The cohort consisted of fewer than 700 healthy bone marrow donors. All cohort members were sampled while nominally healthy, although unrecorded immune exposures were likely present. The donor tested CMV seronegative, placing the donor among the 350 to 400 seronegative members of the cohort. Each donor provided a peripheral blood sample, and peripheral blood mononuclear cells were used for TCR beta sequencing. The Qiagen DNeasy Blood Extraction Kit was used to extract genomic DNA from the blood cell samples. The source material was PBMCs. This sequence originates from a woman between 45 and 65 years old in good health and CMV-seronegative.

The CDR3 in this case is CASSLNSGMNTGELFF. The DNA sequence is given as TGCGCCAGCAGTTTGAACAGCGGGATGAACACCGGGGAGCTGTTTTTT. The chain employs TRBV5-1 and TRBJ2-2, with 7 middle bases fitting TRBD2. From V the trimming removes 5 bases and from J it removes 1 base, while the gene matches leave 8 bases of the junction unaccounted for. From cysteine to phenylalanine, the CDR3 is 16 amino acids long. Here the CDR3 DNA is all that survives: 48 bases in frame from base 1. From a lookup of the germline V gene, CDR1 and CDR2 are SGHRS and YFSETQ.